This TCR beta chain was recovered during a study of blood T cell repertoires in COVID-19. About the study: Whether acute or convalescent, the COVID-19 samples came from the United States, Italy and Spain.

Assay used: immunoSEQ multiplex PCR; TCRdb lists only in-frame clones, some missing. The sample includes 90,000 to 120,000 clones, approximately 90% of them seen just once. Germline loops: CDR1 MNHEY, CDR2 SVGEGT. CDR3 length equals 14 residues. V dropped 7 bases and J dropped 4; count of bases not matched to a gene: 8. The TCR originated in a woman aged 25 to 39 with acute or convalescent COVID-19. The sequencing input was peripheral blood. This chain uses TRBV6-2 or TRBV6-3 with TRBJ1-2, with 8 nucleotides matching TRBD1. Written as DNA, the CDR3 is TGTGCCAGCAACCCGGGACAGGTTCGCTATGGCTACACCTTC. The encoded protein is CASNPGQVRYGYTF.